This note documents a single T cell receptor beta chain sequence. This sample is drawn from a study of blood T cell repertoires in COVID-19. This table comes from immunoSEQ multiplex PCR, and its TCRdb copy is limited to in-frame clones, with some not included. The top ten clones hold 2.5% to 4% of a sample with approximately 150,000 clones, 86% of them seen once. The receptor comes from a man in his sixties or seventies with acute or convalescent COVID-19. Sequences were obtained from peripheral blood.

The CDR3 nucleotides are TGTGCCAGCAGTGGAGGACAAGGGGAGCTGTTTTTT. Residues: CASSGGQGELFF. The chain has TRBV25-1 and TRBJ2-2; D might be TRBD1 (5 bases). Germline V CDR1 and CDR2: MGHDK, SYGVNS. The CDR3 runs to 12 residues. Deletions cut 4 bases from V and 8 bases from J, with 8 bases between.